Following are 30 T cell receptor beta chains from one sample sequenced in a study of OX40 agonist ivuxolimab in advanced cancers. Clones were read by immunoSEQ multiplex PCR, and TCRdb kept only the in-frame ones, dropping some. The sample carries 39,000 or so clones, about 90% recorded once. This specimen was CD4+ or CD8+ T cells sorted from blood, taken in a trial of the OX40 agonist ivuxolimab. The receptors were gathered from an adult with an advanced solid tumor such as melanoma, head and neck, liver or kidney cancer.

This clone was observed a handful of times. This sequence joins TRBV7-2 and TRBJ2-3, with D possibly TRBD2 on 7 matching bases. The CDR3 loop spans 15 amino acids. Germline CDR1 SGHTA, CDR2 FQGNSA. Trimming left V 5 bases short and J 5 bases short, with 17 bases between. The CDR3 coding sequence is TGTGCCAGCAGCCCCAATCGGGGGGCCGGAGATACGCAGTATTTT. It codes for CASSPNRGAGDTQYF.

The CDR3 region has the DNA TGTGCCAGCAGCCAGCATCAAGAGACCGGGGAGCTGTTTTTT. This sequence encodes CASSQHQETGELFF. The V and J genes are TRBV7-2 and TRBJ2-2; D not certain. The CDR3 runs 14 residues. Trimming took off 5 bases at V and 5 bases at J, with 12 bases between the two ends. The germline V gene encodes CDR1 SGHTA and CDR2 FQGNSA.

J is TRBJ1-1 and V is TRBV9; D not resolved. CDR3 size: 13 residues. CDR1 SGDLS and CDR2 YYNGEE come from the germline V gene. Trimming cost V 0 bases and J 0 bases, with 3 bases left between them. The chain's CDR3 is CASSVAMNTEAFF. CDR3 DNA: TGTGCCAGCAGCGTAGCTATGAACACTGAAGCTTTCTTT.

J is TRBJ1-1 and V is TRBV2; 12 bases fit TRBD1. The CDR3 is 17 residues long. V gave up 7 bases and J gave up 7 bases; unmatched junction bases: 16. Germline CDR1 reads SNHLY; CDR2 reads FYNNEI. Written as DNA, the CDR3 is TGTGCCAGCACCATACTTCCGGGACAGGGGGCGCGGGTTGAAGCTTTCTTT. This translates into CASTILPGQGARVEAFF.

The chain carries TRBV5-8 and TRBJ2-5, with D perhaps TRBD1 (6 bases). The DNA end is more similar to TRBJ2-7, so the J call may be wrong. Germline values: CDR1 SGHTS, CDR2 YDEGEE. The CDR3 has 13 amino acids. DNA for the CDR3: TGTGCCAGCAGCTTTACGGACAGCTACGAGCAGTACTTC. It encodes CASSFTDSYEQYF.

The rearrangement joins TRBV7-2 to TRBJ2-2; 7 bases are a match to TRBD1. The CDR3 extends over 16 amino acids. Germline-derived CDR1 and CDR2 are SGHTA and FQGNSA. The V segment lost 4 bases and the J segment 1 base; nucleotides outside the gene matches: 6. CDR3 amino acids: CASSSRGGMNTGELFF. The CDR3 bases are TGTGCCAGCAGCTCGAGAGGGGGCATGAACACCGGGGAGCTGTTTTTT.

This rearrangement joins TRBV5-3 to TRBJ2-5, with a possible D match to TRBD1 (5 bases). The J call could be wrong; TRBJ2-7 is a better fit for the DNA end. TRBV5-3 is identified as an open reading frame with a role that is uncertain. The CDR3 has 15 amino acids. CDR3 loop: CARNSVVGRAYEQYF. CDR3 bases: TGTGCCAGAAACTCCGTCGTGGGGCGTGCCTACGAGCAGTACTTC.

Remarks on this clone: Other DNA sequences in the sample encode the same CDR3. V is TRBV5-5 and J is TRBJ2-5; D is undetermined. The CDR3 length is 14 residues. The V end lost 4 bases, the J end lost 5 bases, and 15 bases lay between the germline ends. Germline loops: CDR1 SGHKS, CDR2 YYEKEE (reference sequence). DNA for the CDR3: TGTGCCAGCAGCGCCCCCGGGCTGGGGGAGACCCAGTACTTC. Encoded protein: CASSAPGLGETQYF.

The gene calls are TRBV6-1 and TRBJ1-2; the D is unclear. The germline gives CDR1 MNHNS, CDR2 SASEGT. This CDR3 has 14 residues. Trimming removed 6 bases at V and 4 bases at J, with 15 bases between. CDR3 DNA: TGTGCCAGCAGCCTAAGGGCCGTCGTCTATGGCTACACCTTC. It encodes CASSLRAVVYGYTF.

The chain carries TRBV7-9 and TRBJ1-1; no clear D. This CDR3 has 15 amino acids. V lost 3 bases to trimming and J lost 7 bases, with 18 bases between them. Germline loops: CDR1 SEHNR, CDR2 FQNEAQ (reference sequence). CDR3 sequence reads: CASSFSVWGDGEAFF. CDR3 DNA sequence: TGTGCCAGCAGCTTCTCCGTGTGGGGTGATGGTGAAGCTTTCTTT.

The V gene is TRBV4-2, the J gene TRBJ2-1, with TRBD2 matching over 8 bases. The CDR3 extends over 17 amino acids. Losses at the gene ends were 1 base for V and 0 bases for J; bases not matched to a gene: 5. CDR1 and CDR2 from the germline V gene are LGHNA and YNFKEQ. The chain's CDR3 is CASSQGVGGASYNEQFF. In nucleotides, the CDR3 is TGTGCCAGCAGCCAAGGGGTCGGGGGGGCCTCCTACAATGAGCAGTTCTTC.

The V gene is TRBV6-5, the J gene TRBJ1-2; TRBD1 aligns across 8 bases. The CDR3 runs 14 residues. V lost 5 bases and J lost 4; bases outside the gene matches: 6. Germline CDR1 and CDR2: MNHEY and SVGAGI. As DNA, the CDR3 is TGTGCCAGCAGTCCGAGACAGGGGAGCTATGGCTACACCTTC. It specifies CASSPRQGSYGYTF.

The CDR3, as DNA: TGTGCCAGCAGCCAGGACAGGGTGGGTGGCTACACCTTC. This codes for CASSQDRVGGYTF. This chain connects TRBV5-5 to TRBJ1-2; TRBD1 matches 8 bases. CDR1 and CDR2 (germline): SGHKS, YYEKEE (reference sequence). The CDR3 is made up of 13 amino acids. V lost 4 bases and J lost 7; bases outside the gene matches: 6.

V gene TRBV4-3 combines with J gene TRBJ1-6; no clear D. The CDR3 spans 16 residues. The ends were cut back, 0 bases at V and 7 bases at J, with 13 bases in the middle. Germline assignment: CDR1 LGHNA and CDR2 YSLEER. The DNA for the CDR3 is TGCGCCAGCAGCCAAGACGGCGGATCCCGGAATTCACCCCTCCACTTT. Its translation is CASSQDGGSRNSPLHF.

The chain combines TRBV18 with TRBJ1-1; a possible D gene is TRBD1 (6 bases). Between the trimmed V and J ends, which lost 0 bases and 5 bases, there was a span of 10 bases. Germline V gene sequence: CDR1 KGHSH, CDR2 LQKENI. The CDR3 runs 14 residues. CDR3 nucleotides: TGTGCCAGCTCACCACCGAAGGGGGAAACTGAAGCTTTCTTT. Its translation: CASSPPKGETEAFF.

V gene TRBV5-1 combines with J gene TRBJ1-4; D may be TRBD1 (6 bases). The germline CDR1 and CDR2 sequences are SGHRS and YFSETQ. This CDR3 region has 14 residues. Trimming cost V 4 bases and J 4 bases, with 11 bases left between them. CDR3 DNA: TGCGCCAGCAGCCCAGGGGAACTTAATGAAAAACTGTTTTTT. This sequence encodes CASSPGELNEKLFF.

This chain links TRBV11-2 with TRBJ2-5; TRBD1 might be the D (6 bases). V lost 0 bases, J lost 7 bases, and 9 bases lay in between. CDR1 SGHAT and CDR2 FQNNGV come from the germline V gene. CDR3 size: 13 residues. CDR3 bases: TGTGCCAGCAGCTTAGAGGGGGCGGGGACCCAGTACTTC. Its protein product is CASSLEGAGTQYF.

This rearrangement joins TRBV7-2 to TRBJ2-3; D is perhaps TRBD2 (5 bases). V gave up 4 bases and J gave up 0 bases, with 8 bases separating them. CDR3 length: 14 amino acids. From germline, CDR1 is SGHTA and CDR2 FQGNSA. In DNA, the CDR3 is TGTGCCAGCAGCTCAAGACTAAGCACAGATACGCAGTATTTT. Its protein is CASSSRLSTDTQYF.

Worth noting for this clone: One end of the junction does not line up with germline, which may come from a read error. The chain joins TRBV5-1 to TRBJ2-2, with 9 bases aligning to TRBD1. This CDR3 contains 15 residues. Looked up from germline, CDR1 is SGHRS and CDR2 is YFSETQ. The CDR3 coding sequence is TGCGCCAGCACCTTGACAGGGGGTTACACCGGGGAGCTGTTTTTT. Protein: CASTLTGGYTGELFF.

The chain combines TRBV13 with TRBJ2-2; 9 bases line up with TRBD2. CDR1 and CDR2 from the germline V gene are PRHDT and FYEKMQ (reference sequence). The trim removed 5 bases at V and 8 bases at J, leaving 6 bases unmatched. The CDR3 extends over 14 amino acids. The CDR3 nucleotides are TGTGCCAGCAGCACTAGCGGGTCAAGAGGGGAGCTGTTTTTT. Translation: CASSTSGSRGELFF.

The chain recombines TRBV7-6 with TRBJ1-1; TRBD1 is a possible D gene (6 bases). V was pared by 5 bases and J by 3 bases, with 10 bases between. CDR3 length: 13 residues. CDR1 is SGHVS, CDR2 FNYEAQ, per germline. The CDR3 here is CASSIGQHTEAFF. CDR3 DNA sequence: TGTGCCAGCAGCATAGGACAGCACACTGAAGCTTTCTTT.

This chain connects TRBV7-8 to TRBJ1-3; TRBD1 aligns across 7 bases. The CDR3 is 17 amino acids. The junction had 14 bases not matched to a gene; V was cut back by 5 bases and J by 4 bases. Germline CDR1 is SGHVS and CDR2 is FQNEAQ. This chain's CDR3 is CASSKGTAGVGGNTIYF. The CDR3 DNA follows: TGTGCCAGCAGCAAAGGGACAGCCGGCGTGGGGGGAAACACCATATATTTT. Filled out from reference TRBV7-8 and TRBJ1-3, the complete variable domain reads GAGVSQSPRYKVAKRGQDVALRCDPISGHVSLFWYQQALGQGPEFLTYFQNEAQLDKSGLPSDRFFAERPEGSVSTLKIQRTQQEDSAVYLCASSKGTAGVGGNTIYFGEGSWLTVV.

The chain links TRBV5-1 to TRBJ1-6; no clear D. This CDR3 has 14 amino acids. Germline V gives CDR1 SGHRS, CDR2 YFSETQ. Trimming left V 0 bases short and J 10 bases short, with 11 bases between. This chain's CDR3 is CASSLEQYGSPLHF. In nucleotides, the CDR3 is TGCGCCAGCAGCTTGGAACAGTATGGCTCACCCCTCCACTTT. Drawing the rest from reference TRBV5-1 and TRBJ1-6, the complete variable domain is KAGVTQTPRYLIKTRGQQVTLSCSPISGHRSVSWYQQTPGQGLQFLFEYFSETQRNKGNFPGRFSGRQFSNSRSEMNVSTLELGDSALYLCASSLEQYGSPLHFGNGTRLTVT.

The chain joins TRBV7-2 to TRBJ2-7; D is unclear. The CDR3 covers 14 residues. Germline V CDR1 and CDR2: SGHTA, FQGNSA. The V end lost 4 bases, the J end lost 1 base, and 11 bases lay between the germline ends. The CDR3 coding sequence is TGTGCCAGCAGCTCGCAGATTTCTTCCTACGAGCAGTACTTC. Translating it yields CASSSQISSYEQYF. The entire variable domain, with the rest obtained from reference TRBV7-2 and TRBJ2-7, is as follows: GAGVSQSPSNKVTEKGKDVELRCDPISGHTALYWYRQSLGQGLEFLIYFQGNSAPDKSGLPSDRFSAERTGGSVSTLTIQRTQQEDSAVYLCASSSQISSYEQYFGPGTRLTVT.

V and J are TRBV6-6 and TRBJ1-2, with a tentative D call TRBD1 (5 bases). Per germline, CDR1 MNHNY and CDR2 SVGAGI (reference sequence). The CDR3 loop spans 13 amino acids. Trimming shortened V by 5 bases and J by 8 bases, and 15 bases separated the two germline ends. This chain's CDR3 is CASSTPQGRGYTF. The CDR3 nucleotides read TGTGCCAGCAGTACCCCCCAGGGTAGGGGCTACACCTTC.

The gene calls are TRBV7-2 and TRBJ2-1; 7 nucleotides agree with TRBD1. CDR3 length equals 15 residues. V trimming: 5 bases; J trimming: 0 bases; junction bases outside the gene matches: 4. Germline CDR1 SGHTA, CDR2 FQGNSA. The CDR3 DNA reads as TGTGCCAGCAGCAGCCGGGACAGCTCCTACAATGAGCAGTTCTTC. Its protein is CASSSRDSSYNEQFF.

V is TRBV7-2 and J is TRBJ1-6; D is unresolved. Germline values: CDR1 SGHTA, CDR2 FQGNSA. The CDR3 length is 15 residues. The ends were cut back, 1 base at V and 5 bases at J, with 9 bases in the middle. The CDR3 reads CASSLGRRNNSPLHF. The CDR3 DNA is TGTGCCAGCAGCTTAGGACGCCGGAATAATTCACCCCTCCACTTT.

In DNA form, the CDR3 reads TGCGCCAGCAGCCAAGCTAGCGGCTACGAGCAGTACTTC. Translated, it gives CASSQASGYEQYF. This chain links TRBV4-3 with TRBJ2-7; 7 bases agree with TRBD2. The junction had 0 bases not matched to a gene; V was cut back by 1 base and J by 3 bases. This CDR3 spans 13 amino acids. From germline, CDR1 is LGHNA and CDR2 YSLEER.

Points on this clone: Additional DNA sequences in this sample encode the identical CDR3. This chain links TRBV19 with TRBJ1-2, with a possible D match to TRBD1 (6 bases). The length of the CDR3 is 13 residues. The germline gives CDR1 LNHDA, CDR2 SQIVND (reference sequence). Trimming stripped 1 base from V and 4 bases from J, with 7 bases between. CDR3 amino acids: CASSIGRGYGYTF. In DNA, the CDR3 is TGTGCCAGTAGTATAGGCAGGGGCTATGGCTACACCTTC.

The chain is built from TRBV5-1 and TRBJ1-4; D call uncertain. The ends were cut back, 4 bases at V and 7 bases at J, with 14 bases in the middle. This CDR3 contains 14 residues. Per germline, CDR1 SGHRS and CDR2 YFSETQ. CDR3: CASSKGSEGEKLFF. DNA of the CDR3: TGCGCCAGCAGCAAGGGCTCGGAAGGTGAAAAACTGTTTTTT.